This TCR beta chain was sequenced for a study of PD-1 blockade in classical Hodgkin lymphoma. Here immunoSEQ multiplex PCR was the method, and the copy in TCRdb shows in-frame clones only, minus some. The table records about 94,000 clones, about 91% of them present only once. Every patient relapsed after autologous stem cell transplantation, and brentuximab vedotin exposure varied. This CDR3 is built from 16 residues. V was clipped by 6 bases and J by 3 bases; unmatched bases: 9. Germline values: CDR1 KGHSH, CDR2 LQKENI. The J gene is TRBJ2-1, the V gene TRBV18; 9 bases are shared with TRBD2. This sequence originates from a human donor with classical Hodgkin lymphoma. Here the sequenced sample was peripheral blood mononuclear cells (PBMCs), taken before the second cycle of nivolumab. CDR3 region: CASSPSSGGIYNEQFF. The CDR3 bases are TGTGCCAGCTCCCCCTCGAGCGGGGGGATCTACAATGAGCAGTTCTTC.